This TCR beta chain was observed in a study of OX40 agonist ivuxolimab in advanced cancers. V trimming: 2 bases; J trimming: 0 bases; junction bases outside the gene matches: 7. From germline, CDR1 is SGHAT and CDR2 FQNNGV. The CDR3 runs 17 residues. Some clones are missing from TCRdb's copy, which holds only in-frame ones; the method was immunoSEQ multiplex PCR. Of about 40,000 clones in the sample, around 89% were seen once. This TCR was sampled from an adult with an advanced solid tumor such as melanoma, head and neck, liver or kidney cancer. The chain couples TRBV11-2 to TRBJ1-2, with 9 bases matching TRBD1. This specimen consisted of CD4+ or CD8+ T cells sorted from blood, obtained in a trial of the OX40 agonist ivuxolimab. The CDR3 DNA is TGTGCCAGCAGCTTAACAACAGGGGGCGCGTCTAACTATGGCTACACCTTC. Translation: CASSLTTGGASNYGYTF.